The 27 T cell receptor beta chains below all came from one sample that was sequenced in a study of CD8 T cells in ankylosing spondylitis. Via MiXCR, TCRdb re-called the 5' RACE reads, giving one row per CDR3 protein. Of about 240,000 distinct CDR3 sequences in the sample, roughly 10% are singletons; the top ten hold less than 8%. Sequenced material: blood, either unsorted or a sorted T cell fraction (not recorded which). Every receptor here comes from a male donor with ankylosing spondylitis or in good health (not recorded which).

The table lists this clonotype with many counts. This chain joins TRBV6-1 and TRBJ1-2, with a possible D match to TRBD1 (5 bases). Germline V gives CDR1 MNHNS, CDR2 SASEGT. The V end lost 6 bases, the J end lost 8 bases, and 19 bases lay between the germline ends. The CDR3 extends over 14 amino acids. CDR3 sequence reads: CASRPPGPAGGYTF. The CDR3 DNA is TGTGCCAGCAGACCTCCGGGGCCCGCGGGAGGCTACACCTTC.

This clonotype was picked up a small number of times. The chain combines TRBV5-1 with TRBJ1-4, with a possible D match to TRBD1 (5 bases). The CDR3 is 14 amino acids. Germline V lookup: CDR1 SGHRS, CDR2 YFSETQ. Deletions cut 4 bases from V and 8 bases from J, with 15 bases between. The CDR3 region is CASSVLAGNEKLFF. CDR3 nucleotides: TGCGCCAGCAGCGTACTGGCAGGGAACGAAAAACTGTTTTTT.

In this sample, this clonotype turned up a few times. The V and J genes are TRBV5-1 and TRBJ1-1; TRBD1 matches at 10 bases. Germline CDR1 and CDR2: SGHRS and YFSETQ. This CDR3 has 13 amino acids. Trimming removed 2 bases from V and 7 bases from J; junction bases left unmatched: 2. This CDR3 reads CASSFDRGREAFF. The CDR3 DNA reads TGCGCCAGCAGCTTTGACAGGGGGCGTGAAGCTTTCTTT.

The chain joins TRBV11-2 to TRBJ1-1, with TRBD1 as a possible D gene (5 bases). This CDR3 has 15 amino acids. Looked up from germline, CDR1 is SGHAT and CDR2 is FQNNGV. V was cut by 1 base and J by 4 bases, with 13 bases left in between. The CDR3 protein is CASSLVSGRGTEAFF. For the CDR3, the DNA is TGTGCCAGCAGCTTAGTGTCTGGGAGGGGCACTGAAGCTTTCTTT.

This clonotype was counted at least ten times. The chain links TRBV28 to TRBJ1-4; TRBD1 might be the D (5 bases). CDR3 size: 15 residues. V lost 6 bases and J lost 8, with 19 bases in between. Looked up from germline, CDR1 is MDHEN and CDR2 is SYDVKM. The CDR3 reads CASSQRGFGNEKLFF. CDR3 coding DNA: TGTGCCAGCAGCCAGAGGGGTTTTGGGAACGAAAAACTGTTTTTT.

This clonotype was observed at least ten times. CDR3 coding DNA: TGTGCCAGCAGTGACAGGAACTCCTACGAGCAGTACTTC. This sequence encodes CASSDRNSYEQYF. The V gene is TRBV6-1, the J gene TRBJ2-7; unclear D gene. The CDR3 spans 13 residues. Trimming removed 3 bases at V and 0 bases at J, with 6 bases between. Germline CDR1 reads MNHNS; CDR2 reads SASEGT.

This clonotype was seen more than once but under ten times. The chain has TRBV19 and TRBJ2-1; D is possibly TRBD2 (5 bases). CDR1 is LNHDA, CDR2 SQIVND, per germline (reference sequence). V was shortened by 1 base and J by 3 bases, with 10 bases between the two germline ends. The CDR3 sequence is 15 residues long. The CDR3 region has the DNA TGTGCCAGTAGTATAGGACATAGCGTCTACAATGAGCAGTTCTTC. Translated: CASSIGHSVYNEQFF.

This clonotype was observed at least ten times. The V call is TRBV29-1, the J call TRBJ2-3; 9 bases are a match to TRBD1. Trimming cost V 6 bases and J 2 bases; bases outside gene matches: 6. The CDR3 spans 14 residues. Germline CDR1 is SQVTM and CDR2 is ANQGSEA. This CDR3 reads CSVRDRVVTDTQYF. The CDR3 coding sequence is TGCAGCGTCCGGGACAGGGTGGTCACAGATACGCAGTATTTT.

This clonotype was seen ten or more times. CDR3 protein: CASSHLLQGTADTEAFF. CDR3 bases: TGCGCCAGCAGCCATCTCCTACAAGGGACAGCGGACACTGAAGCTTTCTTT. The chain links TRBV4-1 to TRBJ1-1; the match to TRBD1 covers 7 bases. The CDR3 runs 17 residues. Germline V gives CDR1 MGHRA, CDR2 YSYEKL. Losses at the gene ends were 3 bases for V and 3 bases for J; bases not matched to a gene: 13.

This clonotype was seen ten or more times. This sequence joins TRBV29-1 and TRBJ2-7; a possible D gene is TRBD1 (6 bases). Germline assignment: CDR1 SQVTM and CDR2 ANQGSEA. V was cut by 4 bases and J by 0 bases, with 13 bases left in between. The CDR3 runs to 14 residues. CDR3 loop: CSVVQGPSSYEQYF. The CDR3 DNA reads TGCAGCGTTGTTCAGGGGCCGAGCTCCTACGAGCAGTACTTC.

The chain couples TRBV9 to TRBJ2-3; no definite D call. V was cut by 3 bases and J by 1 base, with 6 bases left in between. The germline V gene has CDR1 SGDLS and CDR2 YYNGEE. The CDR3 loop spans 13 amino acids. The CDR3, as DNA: TGTGCCAGCAGCGCCAGCGGCACAGATACGCAGTATTTT. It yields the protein CASSASGTDTQYF.

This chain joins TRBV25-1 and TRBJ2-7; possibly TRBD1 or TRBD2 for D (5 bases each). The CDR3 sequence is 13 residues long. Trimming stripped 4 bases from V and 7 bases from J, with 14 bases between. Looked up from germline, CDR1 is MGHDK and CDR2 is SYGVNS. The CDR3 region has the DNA TGTGCCAGCAGTGGGGGACCCCCCTTGGAGCAGTACTTC. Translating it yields CASSGGPPLEQYF.

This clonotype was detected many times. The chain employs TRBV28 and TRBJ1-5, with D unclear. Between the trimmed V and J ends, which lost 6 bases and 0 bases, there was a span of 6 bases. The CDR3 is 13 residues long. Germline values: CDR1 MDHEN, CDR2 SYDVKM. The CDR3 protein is CASRGYSNQPQHF. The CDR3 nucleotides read TGTGCCAGCAGGGGTTATAGCAATCAGCCCCAGCATTTT. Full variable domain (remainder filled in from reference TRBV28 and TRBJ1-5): DVKVTQSSRYLVKRTGEKVFLECVQDMDHENMFWYRQDPGLGLRLIYFSYDVKMKEKGDIPEGYSVSREKKERFSLILESASTNQTSMYLCASRGYSNQPQHFGDGTRLSIL.

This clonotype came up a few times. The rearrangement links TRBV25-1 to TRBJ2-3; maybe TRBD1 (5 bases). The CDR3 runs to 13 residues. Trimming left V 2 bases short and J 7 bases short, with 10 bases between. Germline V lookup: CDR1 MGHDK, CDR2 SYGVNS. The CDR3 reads CASSEPGHHTQYF. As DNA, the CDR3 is TGTGCCAGCAGTGAACCTGGACACCATACGCAGTATTTT.

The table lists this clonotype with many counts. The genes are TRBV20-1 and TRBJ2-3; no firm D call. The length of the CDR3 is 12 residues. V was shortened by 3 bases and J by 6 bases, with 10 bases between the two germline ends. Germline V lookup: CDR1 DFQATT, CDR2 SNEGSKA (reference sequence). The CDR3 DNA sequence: TGCAGTGCTAGTCCGGCACAGGATACGCAGTATTTT. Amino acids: CSASPAQDTQYF.

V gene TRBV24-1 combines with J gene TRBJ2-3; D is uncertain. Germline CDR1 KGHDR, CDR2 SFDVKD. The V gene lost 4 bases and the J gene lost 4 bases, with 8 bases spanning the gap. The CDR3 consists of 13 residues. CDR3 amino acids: CATSDANADTQYF. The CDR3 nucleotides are TGTGCCACCAGTGACGCGAATGCAGATACGCAGTATTTT.

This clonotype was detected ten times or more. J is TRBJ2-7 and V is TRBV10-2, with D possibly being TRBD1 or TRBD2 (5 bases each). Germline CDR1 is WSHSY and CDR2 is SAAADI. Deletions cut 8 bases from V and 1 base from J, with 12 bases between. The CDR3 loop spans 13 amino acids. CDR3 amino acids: CASWDHLSYEQYF. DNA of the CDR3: TGCGCCAGCTGGGACCATCTATCCTACGAGCAGTACTTC.

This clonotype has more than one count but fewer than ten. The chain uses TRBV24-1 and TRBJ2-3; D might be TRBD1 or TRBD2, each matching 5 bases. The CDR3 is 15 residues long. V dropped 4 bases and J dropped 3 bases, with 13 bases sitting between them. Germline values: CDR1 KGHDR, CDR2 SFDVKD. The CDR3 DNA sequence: TGTGCCACCAGTGACCGGGACGGAAAAACAGATACGCAGTATTTT. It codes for CATSDRDGKTDTQYF.

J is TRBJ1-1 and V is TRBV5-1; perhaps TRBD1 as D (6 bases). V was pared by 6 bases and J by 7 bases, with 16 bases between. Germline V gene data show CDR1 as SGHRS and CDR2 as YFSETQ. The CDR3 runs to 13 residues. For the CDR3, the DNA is TGCGCCAGCAAGGGGGGGTATGCGGATGAAGCTTTCTTT. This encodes CASKGGYADEAFF. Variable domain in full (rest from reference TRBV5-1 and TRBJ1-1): KAGVTQTPRYLIKTRGQQVTLSCSPISGHRSVSWYQQTPGQGLQFLFEYFSETQRNKGNFPGRFSGRQFSNSRSEMNVSTLELGDSALYLCASKGGYADEAFFGQGTRLTVV.

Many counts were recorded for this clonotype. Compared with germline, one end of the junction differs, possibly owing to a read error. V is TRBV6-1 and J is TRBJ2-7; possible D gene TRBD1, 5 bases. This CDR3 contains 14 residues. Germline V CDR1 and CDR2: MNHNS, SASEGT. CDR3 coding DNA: TGTGCCAGCAGCATGGACACCGGCTATAGCAGTTGGGTCTTC. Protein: CASSMDTGYSSWVF.

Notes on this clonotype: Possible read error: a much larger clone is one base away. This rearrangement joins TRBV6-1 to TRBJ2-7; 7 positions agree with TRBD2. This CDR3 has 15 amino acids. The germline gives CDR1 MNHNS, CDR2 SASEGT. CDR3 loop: CACRILATSSYEQYF. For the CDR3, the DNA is TGTGCCTGCAGAATACTAGCGACGAGCTCCTACGAGCAGTACTTC.

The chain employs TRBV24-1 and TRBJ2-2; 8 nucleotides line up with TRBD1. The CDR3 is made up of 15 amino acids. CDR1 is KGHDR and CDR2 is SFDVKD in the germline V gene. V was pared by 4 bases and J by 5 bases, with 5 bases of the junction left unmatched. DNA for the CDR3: TGTGCCACCAGTGACCGACGGACAGGGACCGGGGAGCTGTTTTTT. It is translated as CATSDRRTGTGELFF.

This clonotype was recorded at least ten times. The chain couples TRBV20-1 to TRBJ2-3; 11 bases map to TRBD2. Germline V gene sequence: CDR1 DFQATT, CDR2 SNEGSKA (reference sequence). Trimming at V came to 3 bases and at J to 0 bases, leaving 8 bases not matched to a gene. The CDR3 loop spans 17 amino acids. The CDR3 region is CSASSLAGGGSTDTQYF. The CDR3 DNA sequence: TGCAGTGCTAGCAGCCTAGCGGGAGGCGGAAGCACAGATACGCAGTATTTT.

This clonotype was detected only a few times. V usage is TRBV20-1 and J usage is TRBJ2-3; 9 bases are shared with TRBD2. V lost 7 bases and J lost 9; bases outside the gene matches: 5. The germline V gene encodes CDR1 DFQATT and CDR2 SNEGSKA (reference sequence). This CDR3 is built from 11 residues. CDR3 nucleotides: TGCAGTGATAGCGGGGGTAGAACGCAGTATTTT. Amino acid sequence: CSDSGGRTQYF.

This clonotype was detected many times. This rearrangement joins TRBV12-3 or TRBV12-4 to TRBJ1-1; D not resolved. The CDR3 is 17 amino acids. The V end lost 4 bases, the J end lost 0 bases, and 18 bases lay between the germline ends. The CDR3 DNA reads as TGTGCCAGCAGTTATGAGGGCGGGCCCTCCCTGAACACTGAAGCTTTCTTT. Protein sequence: CASSYEGGPSLNTEAFF.

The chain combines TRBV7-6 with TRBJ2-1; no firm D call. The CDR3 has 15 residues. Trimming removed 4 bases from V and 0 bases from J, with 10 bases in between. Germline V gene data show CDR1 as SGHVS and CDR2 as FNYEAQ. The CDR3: CASSSTDNSYNEQFF. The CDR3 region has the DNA TGTGCCAGCAGCTCGACTGACAACTCCTACAATGAGCAGTTCTTC.

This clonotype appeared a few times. CDR3 sequence: CASSPALSNEKLFF. The CDR3 coding sequence is TGTGCCAGCAGTCCCGCCCTGAGTAATGAAAAACTGTTTTTT. This chain uses TRBV28 with TRBJ1-4; D not resolved. Germline values: CDR1 MDHEN, CDR2 SYDVKM. CDR3 length equals 14 residues. Trimming cost V 5 bases and J 4 bases, with 11 bases left between them. Supplemented by reference TRBV28 and TRBJ1-4, the full variable domain reads DVKVTQSSRYLVKRTGEKVFLECVQDMDHENMFWYRQDPGLGLRLIYFSYDVKMKEKGDIPEGYSVSREKKERFSLILESASTNQTSMYLCASSPALSNEKLFFGSGTQLSVL.